This T cell receptor (beta chain) appears in the sequencing data of a study of blood T cell repertoires in COVID-19. Study-wide background: The United States, Italy and Spain supplied acute and convalescent COVID-19 samples.

Authors' processing steps: Using reference gene primer amplification, nucleated cell counts were estimated. Here immunoSEQ multiplex PCR was the method, and the copy in TCRdb shows in-frame clones only, minus some. V, J and clone size are those of that table, while D and trimming were read from the DNA. The sample has approximately 270,000 clones; around 88% are singletons. The germline gives CDR1 GTSNPN, CDR2 SVGIG (reference sequence). CDR3 length: 13 residues. V was clipped by 5 bases and J by 4 bases, with 14 bases between them. The sequence was collected from a man in his thirties or forties with acute or convalescent COVID-19. The sample taken for sequencing was peripheral blood. The chain joins TRBV30 to TRBJ1-1; tentatively, D is TRBD1 (5 bases). CDR3 in amino acids: CAWGTGSVTEAFF. Here the CDR3 DNA reads TGTGCCTGGGGAACAGGATCGGTCACTGAAGCTTTCTTT.